This T cell receptor (beta chain) was profiled in a study of T cell responses to AZD1222 COVID-19 vaccine. TCRdb's copy holds only in-frame clones and misses some; the assay was immunoSEQ multiplex PCR. The sample lists about 150,000 clones; 92% were seen once. This TCR derives from an adult who received the AZD1222 COVID-19 vaccine. Specimen: peripheral blood, collected 28 days after the second AZD1222 dose.

CDR3 amino acids: CAIKDRGNTIYF. The DNA of the CDR3 is TGTGCCATCAAGGACCGTGGAAACACCATATATTTT. The rearrangement joins TRBV10-3 to TRBJ1-3, with no clear D. This CDR3 is 12 amino acids long. Per germline, CDR1 ENHRY and CDR2 SYGVKD. The V gene lost 7 bases and the J gene lost 3 bases, with 7 bases spanning the gap.